A selection of T cell receptor beta chains follows, all from one sample in a study of T cells in Graves' hyperthyroidism and ophthalmopathy. TCRdb independently ran MiXCR on the multiplex PCR reads; one entry per CDR3 protein. The sample yields a few hundred thousand distinct CDR3 sequences, roughly 14% seen once. The sequencing sample was made of blood. Every receptor here comes from a woman younger than 35 with Graves' hyperthyroidism. CDR3s include the opening cysteine and the closing phenylalanine or tryptophan. Fields, in order: D gene, clone size, J gene, V gene, CDR3 DNA, CDR3 protein. The D gene is left open where the match is weak. For some rows the clone size is stated as once, few or many, or as a class when expanded; others skip it.

d_gene: TRBD1; abundance: .; j_gene: TRBJ2-3; v_gene: TRBV6-1; CDR3nt: TGTGCCAGCAGTGGTAGACAGGGGACCGCAGATACGCAGTATTTT; CDR3aa: CASSGRQGTADTQYF
d_gene: TRBD1; abundance: many; j_gene: TRBJ1-2; v_gene: TRBV5-1; CDR3nt: TGCGCCAGCAGCACCGACAGGGCGGAGGGCTACACCTTC; CDR3aa: CASSTDRAEGYTF
d_gene: .; abundance: many; j_gene: TRBJ1-1; v_gene: TRBV10-3; CDR3nt: TGTGCCATCAGTGGGGGGGGTTCGAACACTGAAGCTTTCTTT; CDR3aa: CAISGGGSNTEAFF
d_gene: .; abundance: many; j_gene: TRBJ1-1; v_gene: TRBV20-1; CDR3nt: TGCAGTGCTAGAGATTGGACCGTTGAAGCTTTCTTT; CDR3aa: CSARDWTVEAFF
d_gene: TRBD1; abundance: many; j_gene: TRBJ1-2; v_gene: TRBV20-1; CDR3nt: TGCAGTGCTATTGGGACAGATAAAGGCTACACCTTC; CDR3aa: CSAIGTDKGYTF
d_gene: .; abundance: .; j_gene: TRBJ2-2; v_gene: TRBV9; CDR3nt: TGTGCCAGCACGTTCGGGCTTAACACCGGGGAGCTGTTTTTT; CDR3aa: CASTFGLNTGELFF
d_gene: .; abundance: many; j_gene: TRBJ2-5; v_gene: TRBV12-3/TRBV12-4; CDR3nt: TGTGCCAGCAGCCGCAGTGGGGCAGTCCAAGAGACCCAGTACTTC; CDR3aa: CASSRSGAVQETQYF
d_gene: .; abundance: few; j_gene: TRBJ2-1; v_gene: TRBV3-1; CDR3nt: TGTGCCAGCAGCCAAGGAGGGCGGCACCACCGGAATGAGCAGTTCTTC; CDR3aa: CASSQGGRHHRNEQFF
d_gene: .; abundance: many; j_gene: TRBJ1-1; v_gene: TRBV19; CDR3nt: TGTGCCAGTGGTACTCGCACTGAAGCTTTCTTT; CDR3aa: CASGTRTEAFF
d_gene: .; abundance: many; j_gene: TRBJ2-1; v_gene: TRBV6-1; CDR3nt: TGTGCCAGCAGTGAAGGGTCCGGGTCTCTTCAACGAAAGAATGAGCAGTTCTTC; CDR3aa: CASSEGSGSLQRKNEQFF
d_gene: .; abundance: many; j_gene: TRBJ2-1; v_gene: TRBV20-1; CDR3nt: TGCAGTGCTCATGGTGGATACAATGAGCAGTTCTTC; CDR3aa: CSAHGGYNEQFF
d_gene: .; abundance: many; j_gene: TRBJ2-5; v_gene: TRBV12-3/TRBV12-4; CDR3nt: TGTGCCAGCAGTTTTAGGGTAGCGCAAGAGACCCAGTACTTC; CDR3aa: CASSFRVAQETQYF
d_gene: TRBD2; abundance: .; j_gene: TRBJ2-5; v_gene: TRBV3-1; CDR3nt: TGTGCCAGCAGCCGCCTTACTAGCGAACAAGAGACCCAGTACTTC; CDR3aa: CASSRLTSEQETQYF
d_gene: .; abundance: many; j_gene: TRBJ2-3; v_gene: TRBV10-2; CDR3nt: TGCGCCAGCAGTGTCGGGGAAAATACGCAGTATTTT; CDR3aa: CASSVGENTQYF
d_gene: TRBD2; abundance: many; j_gene: TRBJ2-7; v_gene: TRBV6-2/TRBV6-3; CDR3nt: TGTGCCAGCATTCCTCATAGCGGGAGCTCCTACGAGCAGTACTTC; CDR3aa: CASIPHSGSSYEQYF
d_gene: .; abundance: many; j_gene: TRBJ1-3; v_gene: TRBV2; CDR3nt: TGTGCCAGCAGTTTCAGGGTTACGATGGCTGGAAACACCATATATTTT; CDR3aa: CASSFRVTMAGNTIYF
d_gene: TRBD1; abundance: .; j_gene: TRBJ2-2; v_gene: TRBV20-1; CDR3nt: TGCAGTGCCGCCGGACAGGGCGGCACCGGGGAGCTGTTTTTT; CDR3aa: CSAAGQGGTGELFF
d_gene: TRBD1; abundance: many; j_gene: TRBJ1-5; v_gene: TRBV30; CDR3nt: TGTGCCTGGGGGGACAGGAGCAATCAGCCCCAGCATTTT; CDR3aa: CAWGDRSNQPQHF
d_gene: .; abundance: few; j_gene: TRBJ1-1; v_gene: TRBV20-1; CDR3nt: TGCAGCGGGCCGTATAGGGGGAGAGGTAGCCTAACTGAAGCTTTCTTT; CDR3aa: CSGPYRGRGSLTEAFF
d_gene: .; abundance: many; j_gene: TRBJ2-7; v_gene: TRBV7-8; CDR3nt: TGTGCCAGCAGCTTAGTAGATGCAGTTGGCTACGAGCAGTACTTC; CDR3aa: CASSLVDAVGYEQYF
d_gene: .; abundance: many; j_gene: TRBJ1-4; v_gene: TRBV5-1; CDR3nt: TGCGCCAGCAGCCTACAAGGACAAGTAACTAATGAAAAACTGTTTTTT; CDR3aa: CASSLQGQVTNEKLFF
d_gene: TRBD1; abundance: many; j_gene: TRBJ1-4; v_gene: TRBV19; CDR3nt: TGTGCCAGTACCTACCGGGACAGGGCCGAAAAACTGTTTTTT; CDR3aa: CASTYRDRAEKLFF
d_gene: .; abundance: .; j_gene: TRBJ2-1; v_gene: TRBV4-2; CDR3nt: TGTGCCAGCAACCAAACCGACCGGGGCGTAAACCCCTACAATGAGCAGTTCTTC; CDR3aa: CASNQTDRGVNPYNEQFF
d_gene: .; abundance: .; j_gene: TRBJ1-1; v_gene: TRBV7-3; CDR3nt: TGTGCCAGCAGCTTCCTCGCGGGGGACACTGAAGCTTTCTTT; CDR3aa: CASSFLAGDTEAFF
d_gene: .; abundance: many; j_gene: TRBJ1-5; v_gene: TRBV30; CDR3nt: TGTGCCTGGAATCCAGGCCCTAGCAATCAGCCCCAGCATTTT; CDR3aa: CAWNPGPSNQPQHF
d_gene: .; abundance: many; j_gene: TRBJ2-5; v_gene: TRBV20-1; CDR3nt: TGCAGTGCTGACCCCGGGACTGGGGAGACCCAGTACTTC; CDR3aa: CSADPGTGETQYF
d_gene: TRBD2; abundance: few; j_gene: TRBJ2-1; v_gene: TRBV6-1; CDR3nt: TGTGCCAGCAGCCCGGGACTAGTCTACGAGCAGTTCTTC; CDR3aa: CASSPGLVYEQFF
d_gene: .; abundance: .; j_gene: TRBJ2-3; v_gene: TRBV10-3; CDR3nt: TGTGCCATCAGTCGGGGGTTCGGCACAGATACGCAGTATTTT; CDR3aa: CAISRGFGTDTQYF
d_gene: .; abundance: .; j_gene: TRBJ2-1; v_gene: TRBV29-1; CDR3nt: TGCAGCGTTGAAAGGGGTGAGCAGTTCTTC; CDR3aa: CSVERGEQFF
d_gene: .; abundance: .; j_gene: TRBJ2-1; v_gene: TRBV5-1; CDR3nt: TGCGCCAGCAGCTTGGGCGGCTCGCAGTTCTTC; CDR3aa: CASSLGGSQFF
d_gene: .; abundance: few; j_gene: TRBJ2-2; v_gene: TRBV4-1; CDR3nt: TGCGCCAGCAGCCTCATCCGGGCAGTCGGGACCGGGGAGCTGTTTTTT; CDR3aa: CASSLIRAVGTGELFF
d_gene: .; abundance: .; j_gene: TRBJ2-2; v_gene: TRBV20-1; CDR3nt: TGCAGTGCTAGTAAGGACAGTCGAGAGTACACCGGGGAGCTGTTTTTT; CDR3aa: CSASKDSREYTGELFF
d_gene: .; abundance: many; j_gene: TRBJ1-4; v_gene: TRBV20-1; CDR3nt: TGCAGTGCTAGGAGGAATGAAAAACTGTTTTTT; CDR3aa: CSARRNEKLFF
d_gene: .; abundance: many; j_gene: TRBJ1-2; v_gene: TRBV2; CDR3nt: TGTGCCAGCAGTGGTGGCGGGAGGACCGGGGACTATGGCTACACCTTC; CDR3aa: CASSGGGRTGDYGYTF
d_gene: .; abundance: .; j_gene: TRBJ2-5; v_gene: TRBV5-1; CDR3nt: TGCGCCAGCAGCCGAACAGGTGACTTGGAGACCCAGTACTTC; CDR3aa: CASSRTGDLETQYF
d_gene: .; abundance: many; j_gene: TRBJ2-3; v_gene: TRBV15; CDR3nt: TGTGCCACCAGCCGCCGGAGGGGGGGGGGAAGGACAGATACGCAGTATTTT; CDR3aa: CATSRRRGGGRTDTQYF
d_gene: TRBD1; abundance: many; j_gene: TRBJ1-3; v_gene: TRBV6-1; CDR3nt: TGTGCCAGCAGTATACCCAGGGGGCTAGGAAACACCATATATTTT; CDR3aa: CASSIPRGLGNTIYF
d_gene: .; abundance: many; j_gene: TRBJ1-4; v_gene: TRBV12-3/TRBV12-4; CDR3nt: TGTGCCAGCAGCCAAACGACAGGTTGGGTGGAAAAACTGTTTTTT; CDR3aa: CASSQTTGWVEKLFF
d_gene: .; abundance: .; j_gene: TRBJ1-3; v_gene: TRBV20-1; CDR3nt: TGCAGTGCTAGAGAAGGAGGGCTAGTCTCTGGAAACACCATATATTTT; CDR3aa: CSAREGGLVSGNTIYF
d_gene: TRBD2; abundance: .; j_gene: TRBJ2-3; v_gene: TRBV10-3; CDR3nt: TGTGCCATCAGTGGAGGACTAGCGGGAGTAGGTACAGATACGCAGTATTTT; CDR3aa: CAISGGLAGVGTDTQYF
d_gene: TRBD1; abundance: many; j_gene: TRBJ1-2; v_gene: TRBV2; CDR3nt: TGTGCCAGCAGTGACCGGGACAGGGCTACCTATGGCTACACCTTC; CDR3aa: CASSDRDRATYGYTF
d_gene: TRBD2; abundance: many; j_gene: TRBJ2-1; v_gene: TRBV2; CDR3nt: TGTGCCAGCAGCGGGACTAGCGGGAATGAGCAGTTCTTC; CDR3aa: CASSGTSGNEQFF
d_gene: .; abundance: many; j_gene: TRBJ2-5; v_gene: TRBV30; CDR3nt: TGTGCCTGGAGTCTTCCTGGCGGGGAAGAGACCCAGTACTTC; CDR3aa: CAWSLPGGEETQYF
d_gene: .; abundance: .; j_gene: TRBJ2-7; v_gene: TRBV2; CDR3nt: TGTGCCAGCAGTCACTACGGGATCCCCTACGAGCAGTACTTC; CDR3aa: CASSHYGIPYEQYF
d_gene: .; abundance: many; j_gene: TRBJ1-3; v_gene: TRBV7-8; CDR3nt: TGTGCCAGCAGCTTAATAAGGGTCACCTCTGGAAACACCATATATTTT; CDR3aa: CASSLIRVTSGNTIYF
d_gene: .; abundance: .; j_gene: TRBJ1-1; v_gene: TRBV19; CDR3nt: TGTGACAGTAACCCCTTTAGTGGCACTGAAGCTTTCTTT; CDR3aa: CDSNPFSGTEAFF
d_gene: TRBD2; abundance: many; j_gene: TRBJ2-1; v_gene: TRBV12-3/TRBV12-4; CDR3nt: TGTGCCAGCAGGGGTGGGACTACCTACAATGAGCAGTTCTTC; CDR3aa: CASRGGTTYNEQFF
d_gene: TRBD1; abundance: many; j_gene: TRBJ1-6; v_gene: TRBV2; CDR3nt: TGTGCCAGCAAGGGACAGTTGAATTCACCCCTCCACTTT; CDR3aa: CASKGQLNSPLHF
d_gene: .; abundance: many; j_gene: TRBJ2-1; v_gene: TRBV7-3; CDR3nt: TGTGCCAGCCGGGCGACGACCTACAATGAGCAGTTCTTC; CDR3aa: CASRATTYNEQFF
d_gene: .; abundance: many; j_gene: TRBJ2-6; v_gene: TRBV12-3/TRBV12-4; CDR3nt: TGTGCCAGCAGCCCAGCGGAACGCTCTGGGGCCAACGTCCTGACTTTC; CDR3aa: CASSPAERSGANVLTF
d_gene: TRBD2; abundance: many; j_gene: TRBJ2-3; v_gene: TRBV20-1; CDR3nt: TGCAGTGCACCCGGGACTAGCGGGAGAGAGCTCAGCACAGATACGCAGTATTTT; CDR3aa: CSAPGTSGRELSTDTQYF
d_gene: .; abundance: many; j_gene: TRBJ1-1; v_gene: TRBV30; CDR3nt: TGTGCCTGGAGTGTCCTCGGGGCAGCTACTGAAGCTTTCTTT; CDR3aa: CAWSVLGAATEAFF
d_gene: .; abundance: .; j_gene: TRBJ2-7; v_gene: TRBV11-3; CDR3nt: TGTGCCAGCAGCTTAGATAGAAACGCACCCTACGAGCAGTACTTC; CDR3aa: CASSLDRNAPYEQYF
d_gene: .; abundance: many; j_gene: TRBJ2-5; v_gene: TRBV11-3; CDR3nt: TGTGCCAGCAGCTTACGACAAGGAGGAGAGACCCAGTACTTC; CDR3aa: CASSLRQGGETQYF
d_gene: .; abundance: many; j_gene: TRBJ2-1; v_gene: TRBV11-2; CDR3nt: TGTGCCAGCAGCTTAGGTCCAACCGGAGACGATGAGCAGTTCTTC; CDR3aa: CASSLGPTGDDEQFF
d_gene: TRBD2; abundance: few; j_gene: TRBJ2-1; v_gene: TRBV19; CDR3nt: TGTGCCAGTACTGTAGCGGGAGACGAGGGCACTGAGCAGTTCTTC; CDR3aa: CASTVAGDEGTEQFF